This T cell receptor (beta chain) was observed in a study of T cell responses to AZD1222 COVID-19 vaccine. Study-level findings and limits: Breadth and depth of Spike-specific TCRs rose after two AZD1222 doses. Clonal diversity was possibly underestimated, and the donors were mostly white British, with more females. Recipients of AZD1222 seropositive at baseline numbered only 6 or 7. Along spike, vaccine-associated CD4 TCRs were found throughout, with dominance at 160-218 and 743-854.

Generated by immunoSEQ multiplex PCR, the TCRdb table keeps only in-frame clones and is missing some. The sample carries about 140,000 clones, 80% to 90% recorded once. The CDR3 has 17 residues. Germline lookup yields CDR1 SGHTA and CDR2 FQGNSA. V shed 2 bases and J shed 0 bases, with 16 bases lying between them. Worth noting for this clone: The antigen is not known.

Sample: peripheral blood, taken on day 0 of AZD1222 vaccination. The chain carries TRBV7-2 and TRBJ1-1; D gene ambiguous. The TCR comes from an adult in good health. The chain's CDR3 is CASSLRTTGVVNTEAFF. CDR3 coding DNA: TGTGCCAGCAGCTTACGCACCACCGGGGTGGTGAACACTGAAGCTTTCTTT. The full variable domain, completed using reference TRBV7-2 and TRBJ1-1, is GAGVSQSPSNKVTEKGKDVELRCDPISGHTALYWYRQSLGQGLEFLIYFQGNSAPDKSGLPSDRFSAERTGGSVSTLTIQRTQQEDSAVYLCASSLRTTGVVNTEAFFGQGTRLTVV.